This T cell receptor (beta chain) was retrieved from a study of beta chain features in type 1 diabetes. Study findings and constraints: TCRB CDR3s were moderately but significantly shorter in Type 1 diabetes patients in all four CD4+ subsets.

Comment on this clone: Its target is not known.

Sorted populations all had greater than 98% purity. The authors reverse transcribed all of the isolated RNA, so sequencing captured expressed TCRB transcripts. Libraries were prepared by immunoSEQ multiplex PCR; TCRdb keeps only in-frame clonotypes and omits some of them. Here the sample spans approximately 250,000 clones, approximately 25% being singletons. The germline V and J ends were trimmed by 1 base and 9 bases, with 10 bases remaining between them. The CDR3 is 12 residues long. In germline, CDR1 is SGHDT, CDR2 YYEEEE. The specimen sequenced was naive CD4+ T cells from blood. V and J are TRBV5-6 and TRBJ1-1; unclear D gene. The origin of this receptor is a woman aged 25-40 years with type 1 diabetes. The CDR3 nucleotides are TGTGCCAGCAGCTTGCGCCGGGTAAAAGCTTTCTTT. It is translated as CASSLRRVKAFF.